These 6 T cell receptor beta chains were all obtained from the same sample, sequenced in a study of cytomegalovirus exposure and HLA in healthy donors. PCR involved 60 Vbeta and 13 Jbeta primers. Libraries were prepared by immunoSEQ multiplex PCR; TCRdb keeps only in-frame clonotypes and omits some of them. The sample yields some 150,000 clones, 82% seen once. Sequencing used PBMCs. These receptors all come from a man aged 45-60 years in good health and CMV-seropositive.

The chain employs TRBV6-1 and TRBJ2-7; 7 bases are shared with TRBD1. The CDR3 is 14 residues long. V shed 1 base, J shed 2 bases, and the junction held 2 bases outside the gene matches. Per the germline V gene, CDR1 is MNHNS and CDR2 is SASEGT. CDR3 sequence: CASSEVRGPYEQYF. CDR3 bases: TGTGCCAGCAGTGAAGTGAGGGGGCCCTACGAGCAGTACTTC.

J is TRBJ2-1 and V is TRBV30, with D uncertain. The CDR3 has 11 residues. Trimming removed 2 bases at V and 7 bases at J, with 6 bases between. The germline V gene has CDR1 GTSNPN and CDR2 SVGIG (reference sequence). The CDR3 DNA follows: TGTGCCTGGAGTTTCGGGAATGAGCAGTTCTTC. This codes for CAWSFGNEQFF.

This clone was seen only once. The V and J genes are TRBV5-4 and TRBJ2-2; no firm D call. Per the germline V gene, CDR1 is SGHNT and CDR2 is YYREEE (reference sequence). The CDR3 contains 15 residues. V was cut by 0 bases and J by 4 bases, with 10 bases left in between. The CDR3 coding sequence is TGTGCCAGCAGCTTGGAGGCAGGTAGCACCGGGGAGCTGTTTTTT. It codes for CASSLEAGSTGELFF. Full variable domain (rest looked up from reference TRBV5-4 and TRBJ2-2): ETGVTQSPTHLIKTRGQQVTLRCSSQSGHNTVSWYQQALGQGPQFIFQYYREEENGRGNFPPRFSGLQFPNYSSELNVNALELDDSALYLCASSLEAGSTGELFFGEGSRLTVL.

This chain links TRBV30 with TRBJ2-2, with 16 bases lining up with TRBD2. Germline CDR1 GTSNPN, CDR2 SVGIG (reference sequence). Trimming removed 3 bases from V and 5 bases from J; junction bases left unmatched: 3. The CDR3 sequence is 16 residues long. CDR3 loop: CAWSQGLAGGTGELFF. The CDR3 DNA reads as TGTGCCTGGAGCCAGGGACTAGCGGGAGGGACCGGGGAGCTGTTTTTT.

This rearrangement joins TRBV28 to TRBJ2-3; 9 bases map to TRBD1. V lost 10 bases, J lost 3 bases, and 5 bases stayed unmatched. From germline, CDR1 is MDHEN and CDR2 SYDVKM. This CDR3 comprises 13 residues. The CDR3 loop is CATRDRVTDTQYF. The CDR3 DNA is TGTGCCACCCGGGACAGGGTTACAGATACGCAGTATTTT.

In its sample, this clone was seen once. This sequence may be a read error, since a much larger clone differs from it by one base. The rearrangement uses TRBV11-3 and TRBJ1-1, with D tentatively TRBD1 (5 bases). The length of the CDR3 is 13 residues. V lost 3 bases and J lost 1, with 6 bases in between. From germline, CDR1 is SGHNT and CDR2 YENEEA. The CDR3 DNA is TGTGCCAGCAGCTTCGGACAGAACACTGAAGCTTTCTTT. This translates into CASSFGQNTEAFF.